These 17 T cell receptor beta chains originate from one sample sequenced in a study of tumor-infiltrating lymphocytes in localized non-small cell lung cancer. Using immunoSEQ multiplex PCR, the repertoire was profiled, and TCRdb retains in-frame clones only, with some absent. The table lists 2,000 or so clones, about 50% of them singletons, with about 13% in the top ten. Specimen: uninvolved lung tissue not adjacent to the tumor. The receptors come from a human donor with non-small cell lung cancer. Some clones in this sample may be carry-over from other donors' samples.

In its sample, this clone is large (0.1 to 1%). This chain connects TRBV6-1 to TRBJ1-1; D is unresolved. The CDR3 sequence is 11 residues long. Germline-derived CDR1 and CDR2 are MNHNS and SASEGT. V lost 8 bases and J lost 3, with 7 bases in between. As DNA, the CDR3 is TGTGCCAGCTCGGACGACACTGAAGCTTTCTTT. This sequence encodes CASSDDTEAFF.

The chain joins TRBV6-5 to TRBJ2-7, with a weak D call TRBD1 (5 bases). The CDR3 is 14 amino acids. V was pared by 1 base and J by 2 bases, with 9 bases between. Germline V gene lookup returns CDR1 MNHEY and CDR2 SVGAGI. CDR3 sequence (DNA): TGTGCCAGCAGTTACTGGGGCAGGACCTACGAGCAGTACTTC. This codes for CASSYWGRTYEQYF.

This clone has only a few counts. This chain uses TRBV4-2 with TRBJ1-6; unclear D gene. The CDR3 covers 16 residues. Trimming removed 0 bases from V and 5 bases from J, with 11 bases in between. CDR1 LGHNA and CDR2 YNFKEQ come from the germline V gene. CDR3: CASSQDPAGNNSPLHF. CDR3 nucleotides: TGTGCCAGCAGCCAAGATCCGGCAGGAAATAATTCACCCCTCCACTTT.

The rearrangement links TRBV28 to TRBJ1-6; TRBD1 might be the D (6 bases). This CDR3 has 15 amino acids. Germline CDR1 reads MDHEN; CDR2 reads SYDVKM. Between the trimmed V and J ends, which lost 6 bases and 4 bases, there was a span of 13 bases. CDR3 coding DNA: TGTGCCAGCAGCCCCCCGACAGGTTATAATTCACCCCTCCACTTT. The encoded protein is CASSPPTGYNSPLHF.

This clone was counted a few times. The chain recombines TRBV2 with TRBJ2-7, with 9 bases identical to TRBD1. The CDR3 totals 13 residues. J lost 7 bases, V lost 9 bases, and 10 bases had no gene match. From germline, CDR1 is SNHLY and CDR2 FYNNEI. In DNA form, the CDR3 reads TGTGCCAGTACTGGGACAGGGACGGGAGAGCAGTACTTC. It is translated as CASTGTGTGEQYF.

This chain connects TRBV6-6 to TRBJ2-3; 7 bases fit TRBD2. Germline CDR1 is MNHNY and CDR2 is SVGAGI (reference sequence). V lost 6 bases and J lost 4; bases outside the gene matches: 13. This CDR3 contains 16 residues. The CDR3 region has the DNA TGTGCCAGCAGGCAAAGCGGGGTGGGGAGCGCAGATACGCAGTATTTT. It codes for CASRQSGVGSADTQYF.

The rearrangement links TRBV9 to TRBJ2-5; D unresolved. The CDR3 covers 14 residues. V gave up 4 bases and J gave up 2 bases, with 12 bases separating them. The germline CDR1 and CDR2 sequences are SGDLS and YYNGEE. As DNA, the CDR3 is TGTGCCAGCAGCACCCAGGACGGGCAAGAGACCCAGTACTTC. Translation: CASSTQDGQETQYF.

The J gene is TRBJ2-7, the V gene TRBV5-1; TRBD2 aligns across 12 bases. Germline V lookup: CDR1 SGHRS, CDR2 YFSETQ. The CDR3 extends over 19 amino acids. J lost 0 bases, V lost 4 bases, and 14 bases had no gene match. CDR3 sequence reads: CASSPPGLAGPLFSYEQYF. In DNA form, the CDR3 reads TGCGCCAGCAGCCCACCGGGACTAGCGGGCCCCCTCTTCTCCTACGAGCAGTACTTC.

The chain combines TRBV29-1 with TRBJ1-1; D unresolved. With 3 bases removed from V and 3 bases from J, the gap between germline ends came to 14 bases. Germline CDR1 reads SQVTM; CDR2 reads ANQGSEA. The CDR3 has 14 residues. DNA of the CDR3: TGCAGCGTTGATAGCAGACCGATCGACACTGAAGCTTTCTTT. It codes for CSVDSRPIDTEAFF.

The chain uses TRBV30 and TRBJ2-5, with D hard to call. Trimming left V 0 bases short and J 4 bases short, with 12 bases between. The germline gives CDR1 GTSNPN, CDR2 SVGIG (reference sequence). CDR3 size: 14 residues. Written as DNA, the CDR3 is TGTGCCTGGAGTGTATCCAACCGGGCAGAGACCCAGTACTTC. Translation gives CAWSVSNRAETQYF.

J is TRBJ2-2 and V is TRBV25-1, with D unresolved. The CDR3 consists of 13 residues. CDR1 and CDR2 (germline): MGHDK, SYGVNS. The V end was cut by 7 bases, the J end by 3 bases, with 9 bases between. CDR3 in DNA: TGTGCCAGCAAAGAGACCTACACCGGGGAGCTGTTTTTT. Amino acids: CASKETYTGELFF.

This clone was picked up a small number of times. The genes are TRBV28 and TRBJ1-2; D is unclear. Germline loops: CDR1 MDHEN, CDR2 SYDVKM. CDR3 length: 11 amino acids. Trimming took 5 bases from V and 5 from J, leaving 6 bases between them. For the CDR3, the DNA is TGTGCCAGCAGTGATTGGTATGGCTACACCTTC. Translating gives CASSDWYGYTF.

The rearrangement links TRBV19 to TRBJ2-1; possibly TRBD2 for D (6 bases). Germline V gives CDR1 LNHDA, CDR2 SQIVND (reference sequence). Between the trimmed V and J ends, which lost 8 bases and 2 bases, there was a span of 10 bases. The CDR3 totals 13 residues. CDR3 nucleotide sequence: TGTGCCAGTTTCGGGGGTGCCTACAATGAGCAGTTCTTC. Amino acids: CASFGGAYNEQFF.

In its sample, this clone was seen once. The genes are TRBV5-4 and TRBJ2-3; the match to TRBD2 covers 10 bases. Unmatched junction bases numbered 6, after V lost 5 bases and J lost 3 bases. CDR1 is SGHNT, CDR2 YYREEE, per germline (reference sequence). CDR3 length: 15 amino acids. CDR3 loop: CASRSSGSGTDTQYF. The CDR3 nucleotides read TGTGCCAGCAGATCTAGCGGGAGTGGAACAGATACGCAGTATTTT.

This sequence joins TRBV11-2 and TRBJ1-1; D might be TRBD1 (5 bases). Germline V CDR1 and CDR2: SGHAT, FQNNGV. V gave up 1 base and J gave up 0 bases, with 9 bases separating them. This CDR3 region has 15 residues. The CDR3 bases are TGTGCCAGCAGCTTAGGACAGAATATGAACACTGAAGCTTTCTTT. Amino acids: CASSLGQNMNTEAFF.

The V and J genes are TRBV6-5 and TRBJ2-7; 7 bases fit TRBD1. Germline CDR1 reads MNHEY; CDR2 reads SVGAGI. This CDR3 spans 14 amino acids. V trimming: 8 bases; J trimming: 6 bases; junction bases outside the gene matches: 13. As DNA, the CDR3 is TGTGCCAGCGATTCGACAGGGCGAGGAAGCGAGCAGTACTTC. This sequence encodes CASDSTGRGSEQYF.

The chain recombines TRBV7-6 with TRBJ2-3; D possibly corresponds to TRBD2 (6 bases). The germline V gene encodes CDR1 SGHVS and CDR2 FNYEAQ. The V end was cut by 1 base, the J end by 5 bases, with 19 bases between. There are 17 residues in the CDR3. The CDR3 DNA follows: TGTGCCAGCAGCTTAGGATTGGGAGCGGGTGGGAGAGATACGCAGTATTTT. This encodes CASSLGLGAGGRDTQYF.